Shown below are 20 T cell receptor beta chains from a single sample sequenced in a study of T cells after somatic rescue of genetic block. Sequencing used immunoSEQ multiplex PCR; TCRdb keeps in-frame clones, though not all of them. Seen here are some 74,000 clones, about nine tenths observed once, and the top ten hold 2.5% to 3%. The sequenced sample consisted of peripheral blood mononuclear cells (PBMCs). These TCRs come from a man aged 25 to 45.

The J gene is TRBJ2-1, the V gene TRBV11-2; TRBD2 matches at 8 bases. V was pared by 7 bases and J by 3 bases, with 11 bases of the junction left unmatched. Germline V gives CDR1 SGHAT, CDR2 FQNNGV. The CDR3 is made up of 16 amino acids. In DNA, the CDR3 is TGTGCCAGCACCGTGCTGAGCGGGGGAGTCTACAATGAGCAGTTCTTC. Translation: CASTVLSGGVYNEQFF.

The chain couples TRBV7-2 to TRBJ2-7, with TRBD1 identical over 8 bases. Losses at the gene ends were 7 bases for V and 2 bases for J; bases not matched to a gene: 10. This CDR3 spans 15 amino acids. In germline, CDR1 is SGHTA, CDR2 FQGNSA. The CDR3 coding sequence is TGTGCCAGCAACCTCTGGGACAGGTTCGCCTACGAGCAGTACTTC. Residues: CASNLWDRFAYEQYF.

This clone is a singleton in its sample. This chain connects TRBV27 to TRBJ1-1, with 9 positions matching TRBD1. Germline CDR1 and CDR2: MNHEY and SMNVEV (reference sequence). Trimming cost V 1 base and J 0 bases; bases outside gene matches: 15. The CDR3 contains 20 residues. The CDR3 sequence: CASSLWAPGQGRGMNTEAFF. The CDR3 coding sequence is TGTGCCAGCAGTTTATGGGCCCCGGGACAGGGTAGGGGTATGAACACTGAAGCTTTCTTT.

The J gene is TRBJ2-7, the V gene TRBV5-1; D is perhaps TRBD1 or TRBD2 (5 bases each). Germline V lookup: CDR1 SGHRS, CDR2 YFSETQ. The CDR3 runs to 17 residues. Trimming took 3 bases from V and 0 from J, leaving 19 bases between them. The CDR3 protein is CASSYPPGTEFSYEQYF. The CDR3, as DNA: TGCGCCAGCAGCTACCCTCCCGGGACCGAGTTCTCCTACGAGCAGTACTTC.

The CDR3 DNA reads TGTGCCAGCTCACCCGTAGTGGACACAAACTATGGCTACACCTTC. Protein product: CASSPVVDTNYGYTF. The chain joins TRBV18 to TRBJ1-2; the D gene is possibly TRBD1 (5 bases). The germline V and J ends were trimmed by 3 bases and 2 bases, with 13 bases remaining between them. CDR3 length equals 15 residues. Germline V gene lookup returns CDR1 KGHSH and CDR2 LQKENI.

J is TRBJ2-7 and V is TRBV7-6, with TRBD1 identical over 7 bases. Germline loops: CDR1 SGHVS, CDR2 FNYEAQ. This CDR3 region has 13 residues. Trimming removed 1 base from V and 7 bases from J; junction bases left unmatched: 4. DNA for the CDR3: TGTGCCAGCAGCTTAGAAGGGGGCGGGGAGCAGTACTTC. Translated, it gives CASSLEGGGEQYF.

V and J are TRBV10-3 and TRBJ1-1; D uncertain. CDR1 is ENHRY and CDR2 is SYGVKD in the germline V gene. This CDR3 has 13 residues. V was trimmed by 2 bases and J by 7 bases, leaving 11 bases between them. The CDR3 DNA reads TGTGCCATCAGTGAGGTGGCACAAAATGAAGCTTTCTTT. Its translation: CAISEVAQNEAFF.

The V and J genes are TRBV29-1 and TRBJ1-5, with TRBD1 as a possible D gene (5 bases). Trimming stripped 8 bases from V and 5 bases from J, with 16 bases between. Germline loops: CDR1 SQVTM, CDR2 ANQGSEA. This CDR3 region has 13 residues. The CDR3 DNA is TGCAGCTTCTCGTGGGGGGTTGATCAGCCCCAGCATTTT. Translating it yields CSFSWGVDQPQHF.

The chain links TRBV5-1 to TRBJ1-2, with D possibly TRBD1 on 5 matching bases. The CDR3 spans 13 residues. Germline V gene sequence: CDR1 SGHRS, CDR2 YFSETQ. The V gene lost 3 bases and the J gene lost 4 bases, with 10 bases spanning the gap. The CDR3 is CASSSPGFYGYTF. CDR3 nucleotides: TGCGCCAGCAGCTCGCCAGGGTTCTATGGCTACACCTTC. The variable domain in full, with the rest retrieved from reference TRBV5-1 and TRBJ1-2, is KAGVTQTPRYLIKTRGQQVTLSCSPISGHRSVSWYQQTPGQGLQFLFEYFSETQRNKGNFPGRFSGRQFSNSRSEMNVSTLELGDSALYLCASSSPGFYGYTFGSGTRLTVV.

The V and J genes are TRBV5-1 and TRBJ2-5, with D hard to call. The CDR3 length is 13 residues. V lost 2 bases, J lost 0 bases, and 5 bases lay in between. Germline CDR1 reads SGHRS; CDR2 reads YFSETQ. CDR3 coding DNA: TGCGCCAGCAGCTTCCGGGACCAAGAGACCCAGTACTTC. Protein sequence: CASSFRDQETQYF.

This clone was seen a single time. The genes are TRBV9 and TRBJ2-2; 12 bases are shared with TRBD2. Germline assignment: CDR1 SGDLS and CDR2 YYNGEE. The CDR3 sequence is 17 residues long. After removal of 1 base from V and 5 bases from J, the junction contained 6 bases not matched to a gene. CDR3 DNA: TGTGCCAGCAGCGTACTAGCGGGGGGGCCTCGGACCGGGGAGCTGTTTTTT. Its protein product is CASSVLAGGPRTGELFF. Full variable domain (outside the CDR3, taken from reference TRBV9 and TRBJ2-2): DSGVTQTPKHLITATGQRVTLRCSPRSGDLSVYWYQQSLDQGLQFLIQYYNGEERAKGNILERFSAQQFPDLHSELNLSSLELGDSALYFCASSVLAGGPRTGELFFGEGSRLTVL.

The chain has TRBV7-9 and TRBJ2-1, with D tentatively TRBD2 (6 bases). Trimming cost V 5 bases and J 6 bases, with 14 bases left between them. Germline V gives CDR1 SEHNR, CDR2 FQNEAQ (reference sequence). The CDR3 contains 14 residues. The CDR3 protein is CASSPPGVRNEQFF. In DNA, the CDR3 is TGTGCCAGCAGCCCTCCGGGGGTGCGCAATGAGCAGTTCTTC.

The CDR3 DNA sequence: TGCGCCAGCAGCCGTGACAGGGCCTTAAACACTGAAGCTTTCTTT. This encodes CASSRDRALNTEAFF. The chain couples TRBV5-1 to TRBJ1-1; 7 bases align to TRBD1. The germline V gene has CDR1 SGHRS and CDR2 YFSETQ. The CDR3 is made up of 15 amino acids. J gave up 2 bases and V 4 bases, and 8 bases lay outside the gene matches. Together with reference TRBV5-1 and TRBJ1-1, the CDR3 gives the full variable domain: KAGVTQTPRYLIKTRGQQVTLSCSPISGHRSVSWYQQTPGQGLQFLFEYFSETQRNKGNFPGRFSGRQFSNSRSEMNVSTLELGDSALYLCASSRDRALNTEAFFGQGTRLTVV.

Comment on this clone: A read error may produce the germline difference seen at one junction end. The gene calls are TRBV4-1 and TRBJ2-1, with D tentatively TRBD2 (6 bases). The germline gives CDR1 MGHRA, CDR2 YSYEKL. CDR3 length equals 15 residues. The CDR3: CASRQAGAKNNEQFF. CDR3 DNA sequence: TGCGCCAGCAGGCAAGCGGGCGCTAAAAACAATGAGCAGTTCTTC.

The genes are TRBV19 and TRBJ2-3, with a weak D call TRBD1 (5 bases). The CDR3 is 14 residues long. V was cut by 7 bases and J by 1 base, with 12 bases left in between. Germline CDR1 is LNHDA and CDR2 is SQIVND (reference sequence). The CDR3 nucleotides are TGTGCCAGTACCGCGACAGACCGCACAGATACGCAGTATTTT. It codes for CASTATDRTDTQYF.

This chain connects TRBV20-1 to TRBJ1-5, with D possibly being TRBD1 (5 bases). Trimming pared 4 bases from V and 7 bases from J, leaving 8 bases between. This CDR3 comprises 11 residues. Per germline, CDR1 DFQATT and CDR2 SNEGSKA (reference sequence). CDR3 residues: CSAKGRQPQHF. The CDR3 DNA follows: TGCAGTGCTAAGGGGAGGCAGCCCCAGCATTTT.

In its sample, this clone was seen a few times. Other DNA sequences from this sample encode an identical CDR3 as well. This chain uses TRBV7-2 with TRBJ1-5, with D tentatively TRBD1 (5 bases). This CDR3 contains 14 residues. Trimming removed 5 bases at V and 1 base at J, with 9 bases between. CDR1 is SGHTA and CDR2 is FQGNSA in the germline V gene. CDR3 sequence: CASSLDSSNQPQHF. The DNA of the CDR3 is TGTGCCAGCAGCCTAGACAGCAGCAATCAGCCCCAGCATTTT.

The chain carries TRBV6-6 and TRBJ1-1, with D perhaps matching TRBD1 (6 bases). Germline CDR1 and CDR2: MNHNY and SVGAGI (reference sequence). With 8 bases removed from V and 5 bases from J, the gap between germline ends came to 15 bases. The CDR3 loop spans 13 amino acids. The CDR3 sequence is CASRRGGLTEAFF. DNA of the CDR3: TGTGCCAGCCGTAGAGGGGGTCTGACTGAAGCTTTCTTT.

V and J are TRBV5-1 and TRBJ1-2; 10 bases agree with TRBD1. J gave up 4 bases and V 4 bases, and 7 bases lay outside the gene matches. The length of the CDR3 is 15 residues. Germline V lookup: CDR1 SGHRS, CDR2 YFSETQ. In DNA, the CDR3 is TGCGCCAGCAGCCTAGGACAGGGGGTAGGCTATGGCTACACCTTC. Its protein product is CASSLGQGVGYGYTF.

The chain links TRBV6-6 to TRBJ2-3; 8 bases agree with TRBD1. The germline gives CDR1 MNHNY, CDR2 SVGAGI (reference sequence). CDR3 length: 14 amino acids. The ends lost 7 bases at V and 4 bases at J; junction bases unmatched: 7. The CDR3 DNA follows: TGTGCCAGCAATATTAGGACAGGGCCAGATACGCAGTATTTT. It encodes CASNIRTGPDTQYF.